The subject of this entry is one TCR beta chain. Molecules of cDNA were individually given unique molecular identifiers that were attached to them. TCRdb processed the 5' RACE reads anew with MiXCR; each CDR3 protein has one entry. The table has tens of thousands of distinct CDR3 sequences, 12% seen once. The ends lost 5 bases at V and 0 bases at J; junction bases unmatched: 4. The CDR3 runs to 15 residues. Germline assignment: CDR1 SNHLY and CDR2 FYNNEI. These data are taken from a study of early T cells in non-severe SARS-CoV-2 infection. The rearrangement links TRBV2 to TRBJ2-7, with 10 bases identical to TRBD2. Input material: whole blood. This TCR was recovered from an adult who was a healthcare worker with PCR-confirmed SARS-CoV-2 infection or an uninfected control (not recorded which). CDR3 DNA: TGTGCCAGCAGTACTAGCGGGGCTCTCTCCTACGAGCAGTACTTC. Residues: CASSTSGALSYEQYF.